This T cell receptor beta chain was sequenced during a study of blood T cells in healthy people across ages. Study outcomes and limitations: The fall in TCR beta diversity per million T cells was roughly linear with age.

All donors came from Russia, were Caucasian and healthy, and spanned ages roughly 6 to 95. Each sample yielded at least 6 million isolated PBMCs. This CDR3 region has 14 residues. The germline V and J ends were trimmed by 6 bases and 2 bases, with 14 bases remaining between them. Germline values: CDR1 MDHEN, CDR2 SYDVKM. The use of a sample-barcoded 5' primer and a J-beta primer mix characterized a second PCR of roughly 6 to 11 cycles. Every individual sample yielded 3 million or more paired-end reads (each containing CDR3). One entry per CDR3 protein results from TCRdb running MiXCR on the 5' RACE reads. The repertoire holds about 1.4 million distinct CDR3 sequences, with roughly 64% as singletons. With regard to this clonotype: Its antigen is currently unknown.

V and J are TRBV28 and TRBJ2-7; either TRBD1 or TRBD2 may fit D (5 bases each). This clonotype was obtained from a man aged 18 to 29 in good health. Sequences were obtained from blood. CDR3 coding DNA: TGTGCCAGCAGCCGCCTTGGGGGAACCTACGAGCAGTACTTC. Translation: CASSRLGGTYEQYF.